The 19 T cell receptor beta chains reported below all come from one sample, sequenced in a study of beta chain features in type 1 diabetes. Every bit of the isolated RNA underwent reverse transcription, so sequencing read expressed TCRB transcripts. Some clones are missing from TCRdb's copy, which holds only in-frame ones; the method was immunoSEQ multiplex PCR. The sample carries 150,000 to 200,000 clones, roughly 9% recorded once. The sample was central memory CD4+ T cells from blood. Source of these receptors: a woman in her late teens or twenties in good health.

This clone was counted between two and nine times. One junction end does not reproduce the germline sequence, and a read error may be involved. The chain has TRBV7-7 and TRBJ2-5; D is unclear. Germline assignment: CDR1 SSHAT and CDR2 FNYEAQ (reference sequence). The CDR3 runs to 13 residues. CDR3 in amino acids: CASSLRRRETQYF. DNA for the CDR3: TGTGCTAGCAGCTTAAGGAGACGAGAGACCCAGTACTTC.

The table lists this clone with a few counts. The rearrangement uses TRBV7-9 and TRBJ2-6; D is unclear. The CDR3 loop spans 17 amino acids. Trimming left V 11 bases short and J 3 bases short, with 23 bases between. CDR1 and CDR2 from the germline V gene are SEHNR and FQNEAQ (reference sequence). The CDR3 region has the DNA TGTGCCGGCCTCCATTGGCAGTTCCGCTTTGGGGCCAACGTCCTGACTTTC. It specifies CAGLHWQFRFGANVLTF.

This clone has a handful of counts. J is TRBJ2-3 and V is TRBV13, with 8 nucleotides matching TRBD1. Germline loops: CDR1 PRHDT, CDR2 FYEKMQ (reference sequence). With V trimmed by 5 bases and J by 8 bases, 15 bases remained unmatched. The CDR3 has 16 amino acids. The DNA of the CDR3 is TGTGCCAGCAGCCACACTTATTCAACAGGGGGACGTACGCAGTATTTT. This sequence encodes CASSHTYSTGGRTQYF. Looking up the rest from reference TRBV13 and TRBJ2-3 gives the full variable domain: AAGVIQSPRHLIKEKRETATLKCYPIPRHDTVYWYQQGPGQDPQFLISFYEKMQSDKGSIPDRFSAQQFSDYHSELNMSSLELGDSALYFCASSHTYSTGGRTQYFGPGTRLTVL.

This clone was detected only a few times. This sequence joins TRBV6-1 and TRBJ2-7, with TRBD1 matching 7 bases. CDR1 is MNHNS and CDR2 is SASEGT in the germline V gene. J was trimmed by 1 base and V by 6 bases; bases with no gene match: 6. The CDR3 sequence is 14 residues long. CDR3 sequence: CASRDRDRSYEQYF. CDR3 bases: TGTGCCAGCAGAGACAGGGATAGGTCCTACGAGCAGTACTTC.

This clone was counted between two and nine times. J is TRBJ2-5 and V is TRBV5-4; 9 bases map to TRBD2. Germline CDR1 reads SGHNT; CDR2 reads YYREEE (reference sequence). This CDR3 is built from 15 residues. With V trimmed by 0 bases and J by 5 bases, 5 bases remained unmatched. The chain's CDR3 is CASSLGGSGSETQYF. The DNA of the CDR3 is TGTGCCAGCAGCTTGGGGGGTAGCGGGAGTGAGACCCAGTACTTC.

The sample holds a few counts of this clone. The CDR3 loop reads CASSPEIYGYTF. For the CDR3, the DNA is TGTGCCAGCTCACCCGAGATCTATGGCTACACCTTC. This sequence joins TRBV18 and TRBJ1-2; no definite D call. There are 12 residues in the CDR3. CDR1 is KGHSH, CDR2 LQKENI, per germline. V lost 3 bases, J lost 4 bases, and 6 bases lay in between.

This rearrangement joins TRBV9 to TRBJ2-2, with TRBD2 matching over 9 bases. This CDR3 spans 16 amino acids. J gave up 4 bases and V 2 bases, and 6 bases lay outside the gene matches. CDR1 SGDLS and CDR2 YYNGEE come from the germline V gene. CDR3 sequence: CASSVLSGRSTGELFF. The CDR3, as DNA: TGTGCCAGCAGCGTGTTAAGCGGGAGGAGCACCGGGGAGCTGTTTTTT.

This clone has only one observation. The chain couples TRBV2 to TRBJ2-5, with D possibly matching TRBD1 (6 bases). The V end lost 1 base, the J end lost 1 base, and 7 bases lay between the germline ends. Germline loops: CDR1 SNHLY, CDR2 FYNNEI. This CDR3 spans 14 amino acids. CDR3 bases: TGTGCCAGCAGTGAAGGAGGGGGCCAAGAGACCCAGTACTTC. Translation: CASSEGGGQETQYF.

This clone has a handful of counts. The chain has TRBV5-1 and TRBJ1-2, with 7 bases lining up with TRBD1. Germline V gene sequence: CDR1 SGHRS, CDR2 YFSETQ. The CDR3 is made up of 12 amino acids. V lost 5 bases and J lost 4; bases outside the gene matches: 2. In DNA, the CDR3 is TGCGCCAGCAGACAGGGGAGCTATGGCTACACCTTC. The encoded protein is CASRQGSYGYTF.

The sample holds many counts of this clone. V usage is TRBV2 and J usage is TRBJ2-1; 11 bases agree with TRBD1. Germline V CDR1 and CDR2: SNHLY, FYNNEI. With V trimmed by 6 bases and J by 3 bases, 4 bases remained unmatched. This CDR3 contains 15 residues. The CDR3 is CASSRTGGGYNEQFF. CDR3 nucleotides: TGTGCCAGCAGCCGGACAGGGGGCGGCTACAATGAGCAGTTCTTC.

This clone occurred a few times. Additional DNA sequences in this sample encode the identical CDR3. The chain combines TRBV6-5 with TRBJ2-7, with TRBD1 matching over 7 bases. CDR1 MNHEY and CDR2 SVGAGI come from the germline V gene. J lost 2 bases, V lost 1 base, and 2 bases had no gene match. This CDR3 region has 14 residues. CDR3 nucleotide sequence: TGTGCCAGCAGTTACTTACAGGGGCCCTACGAGCAGTACTTC. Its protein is CASSYLQGPYEQYF.

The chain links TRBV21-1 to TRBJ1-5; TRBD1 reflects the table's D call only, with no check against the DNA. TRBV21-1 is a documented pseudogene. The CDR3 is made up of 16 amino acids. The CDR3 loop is CASSLPRGCQNQPQHF. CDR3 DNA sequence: TGTGCCAGCAGCTTACCGAGGGGGTGTCAGAATCAGCCCCAGCATTTT.

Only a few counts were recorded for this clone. The CDR3 is CASSLGAVSNQPQHF. CDR3 DNA sequence: TGTGCCAGCAGCCTAGGGGCAGTGAGCAATCAGCCCCAGCATTTT. This sequence joins TRBV6-5 and TRBJ1-5; maybe TRBD1 (5 bases). Germline-derived CDR1 and CDR2 are MNHEY and SVGAGI. V shed 6 bases and J shed 1 base, with 13 bases lying between them. The CDR3 totals 15 residues.

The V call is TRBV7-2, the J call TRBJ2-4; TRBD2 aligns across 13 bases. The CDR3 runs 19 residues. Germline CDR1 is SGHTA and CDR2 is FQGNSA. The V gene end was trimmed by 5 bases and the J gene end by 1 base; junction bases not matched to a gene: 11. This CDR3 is CASSPRTSGGAWAKNIQYF. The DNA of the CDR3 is TGTGCCAGCAGCCCCCGAACTAGCGGGGGGGCCTGGGCCAAAAACATTCAGTACTTC.

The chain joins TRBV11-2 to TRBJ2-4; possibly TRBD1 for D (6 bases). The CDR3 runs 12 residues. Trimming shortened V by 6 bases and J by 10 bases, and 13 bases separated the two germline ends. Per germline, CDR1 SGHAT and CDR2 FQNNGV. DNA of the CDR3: TGTGCCAGCAGGCAGGGGATGGGGATTCAGTACTTC. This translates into CASRQGMGIQYF.

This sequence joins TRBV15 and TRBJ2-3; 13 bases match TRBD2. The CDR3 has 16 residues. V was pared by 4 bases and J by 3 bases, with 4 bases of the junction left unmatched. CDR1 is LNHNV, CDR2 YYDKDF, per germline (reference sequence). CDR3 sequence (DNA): TGTGCCACCAGCACGGGACTAGCGGGGCGTACAGATACGCAGTATTTT. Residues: CATSTGLAGRTDTQYF. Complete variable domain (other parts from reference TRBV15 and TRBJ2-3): DAMVIQNPRYQVTQFGKPVTLSCSQTLNHNVMYWYQQKSSQAPKLLFHYYDKDFNNEADTPDNFQSRRPNTSFCFLDIRSPGLGDTAMYLCATSTGLAGRTDTQYFGPGTRLTVL.

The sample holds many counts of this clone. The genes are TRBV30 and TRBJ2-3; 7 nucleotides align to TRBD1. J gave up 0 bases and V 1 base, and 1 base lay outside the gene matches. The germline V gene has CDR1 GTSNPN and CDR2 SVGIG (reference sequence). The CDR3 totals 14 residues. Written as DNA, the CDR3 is TGTGCCTGGAGTGGACAGGGTAGCACAGATACGCAGTATTTT. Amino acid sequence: CAWSGQGSTDTQYF.

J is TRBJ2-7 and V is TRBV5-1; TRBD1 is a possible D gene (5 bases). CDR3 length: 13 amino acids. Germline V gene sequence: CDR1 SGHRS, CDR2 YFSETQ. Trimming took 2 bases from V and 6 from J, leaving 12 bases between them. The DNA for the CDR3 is TGCGCCAGCAGCTTCCCAGGGAACCCCGAGCAGTACTTC. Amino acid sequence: CASSFPGNPEQYF.

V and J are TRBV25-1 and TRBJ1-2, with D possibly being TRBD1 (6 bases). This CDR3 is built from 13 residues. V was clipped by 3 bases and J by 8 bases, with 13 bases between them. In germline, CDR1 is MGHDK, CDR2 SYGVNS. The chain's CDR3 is CASSEGQSGGYTF. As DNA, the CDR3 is TGTGCCAGCAGTGAGGGACAAAGCGGCGGCTACACCTTC.